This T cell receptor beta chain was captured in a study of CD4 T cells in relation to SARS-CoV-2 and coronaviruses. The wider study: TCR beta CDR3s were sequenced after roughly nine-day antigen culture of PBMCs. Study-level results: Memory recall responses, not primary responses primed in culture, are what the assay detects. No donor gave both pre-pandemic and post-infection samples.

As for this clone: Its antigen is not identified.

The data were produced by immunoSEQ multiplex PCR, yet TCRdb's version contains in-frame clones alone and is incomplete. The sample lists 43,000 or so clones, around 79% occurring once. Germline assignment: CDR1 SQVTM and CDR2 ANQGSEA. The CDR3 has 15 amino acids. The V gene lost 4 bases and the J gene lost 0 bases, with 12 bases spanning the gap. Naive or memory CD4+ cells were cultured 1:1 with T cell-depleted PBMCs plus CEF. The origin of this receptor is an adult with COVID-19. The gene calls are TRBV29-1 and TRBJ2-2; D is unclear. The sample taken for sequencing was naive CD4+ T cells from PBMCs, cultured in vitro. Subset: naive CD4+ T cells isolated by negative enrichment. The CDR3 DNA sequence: TGCAGCGTTGTATGGCAGAGCGCGAACACCGGGGAGCTGTTTTTT. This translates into CSVVWQSANTGELFF.